This T cell receptor beta chain emerged from a study of regulatory T cells in long-lasting Graves disease. Turning to the study itself: Treatment with antithyroid drugs for over 5 years, together with positive TSH receptor antibodies, meant persistent Graves' disease.

Noted time point: persistent/refractory GD, antithyroid drugs over 5 years with positive TRAb. PBMC RNA served as the TCR library source. CDR3 length: 15 residues. Trimming stripped 2 bases from V and 2 bases from J, with 12 bases between. Germline V gene lookup returns CDR1 WSHSY and CDR2 SAAADI. With iRepertoire HTBI primers and Arm-PCR of CDR3 regions, TCR beta libraries were built. Original analysis: Samples jointly harbored roughly 60 TRBV and about 15 TRBJ segments. MiXCR, applied by TCRdb to the multiplex PCR reads, yields one record per CDR3 protein. TCRdb, rather than the study authors, made the V and J calls. There are 650,000 to 700,000 distinct CDR3 sequences in the sample; 25% to 30% occur only once, and under 50% lies in the top ten.

This clonotype originated in a female donor with Graves disease. The rearrangement links TRBV10-2 to TRBJ2-5; unclear D gene. The sample here was peripheral blood mononuclear cells (PBMCs), taken when the disease was refractory, from a patient treated with antithyroid drugs. CDR3 protein: CASSEPSATQETQYF. CDR3 coding DNA: TGCGCCAGCAGTGAGCCATCGGCGACGCAAGAGACCCAGTACTTC.